The sequence of this T cell receptor beta chain was determined in a study of sequential checkpoint blockade in melanoma. Whole-study context: After both sequences, patients received maintenance nivolumab.

Trimming took 3 bases from V and 1 from J; bases not matched to a gene: 1. CDR1 SGHDT and CDR2 YYEEEE come from the germline V gene. The CDR3 is 13 amino acids. Treatment noted: randomized to nivolumab then ipilimumab (arm A) or the reverse (arm B). From thawed PBMCs, live CD3+CD8+ cells negative for CD19 and CD56 were sorted. Method: immunoSEQ multiplex PCR; TCRdb's copy keeps in-frame clones and lacks some. The table has about 10,000 clones, roughly 75% seen once. This clonotype was obtained from a human donor with melanoma. This material consisted of CD8+ T cells sorted from blood (inferred from file names), taken from a patient given nivolumab and ipilimumab in sequence. This chain uses TRBV5-6 with TRBJ2-7; 7 nucleotides agree with TRBD1. The CDR3 is CASSSTGSYEQYF. The DNA of the CDR3 is TGTGCCAGCAGCTCGACAGGGTCCTACGAGCAGTACTTC.